The subject of this entry is one TCR beta chain. Per the original methods: The authors estimated nucleated cell counts from reference gene primer amplification. Assay used: immunoSEQ multiplex PCR; TCRdb lists only in-frame clones, some missing. That table supplies the V and J calls and clone size; D and trimming were determined from the DNA. The repertoire includes roughly 80,000 clones, around four fifths of them detected once, and over 9.5% sits in the top ten. In germline, CDR1 is LGHDT, CDR2 YNNKEL (reference sequence). V was clipped by 5 bases and J by 3 bases, with 11 bases between them. CDR3 length equals 14 residues. These data originate in a study of blood T cell repertoires in COVID-19. Study information: Samples taken during acute and convalescent COVID-19 were collected in the United States, Italy and Spain. PBMCs, B-cell-depleted T cells, or T cells provided the cDNA or gDNA that made up the material.

The TCR originated in a human donor in a cohort sampled during active COVID-19. The chain combines TRBV3-1 (or the pseudogene TRBV3-2) with TRBJ1-5; TRBD1 might be the D (5 bases). The sequenced sample was peripheral blood. Written as DNA, the CDR3 is TGTGCCAGCAGCTACGGACACGACAATCAGCCCCAGCATTTT. The encoded protein is CASSYGHDNQPQHF.